The 12 T cell receptor beta chains given below trace back to one sample, sequenced in a study of T cell responses to AZD1222 COVID-19 vaccine (dated by TCRdb to 2020 to 2023). Read against the paper, the sample's time point label means: baseline before first vaccination. The protocol used for the library was the immunoSEQ multiplex PCR assay. TCRdb took this table from immuneACCESS and kept in-frame rearrangements with V and J called. Such tables lack part of the clones; where checked against another copy, unresolved V genes explain under half of the gap, and the rest is unexplained. The sample table lists about 120,000 clones, 75% to 90% of them with a count of one. Approximately 3.3% of the sample is held by the ten biggest clonotypes. The sample in question was peripheral blood, obtained on day 0 of AZD1222 vaccination. The receptors derive from an adult in good health.

The chain couples TRBV2 to TRBJ1-1; 7 bases map to TRBD1. Germline V gene sequence: CDR1 SNHLY, CDR2 FYNNEI. J lost 0 bases, V lost 6 bases, and 4 bases had no gene match. The CDR3 contains 14 residues. Here the CDR3 DNA reads TGTGCCAGCAGACACAGGGGCGTGAACACTGAAGCTTTCTTT. Translating gives CASRHRGVNTEAFF.

This sequence joins TRBV3-1 (or the pseudogene TRBV3-2) and TRBJ1-2; perhaps TRBD1 as D (5 bases). Per the germline V gene, CDR1 is LGHDT and CDR2 is YNNKEL (reference sequence). This CDR3 has 12 residues. The V gene lost 3 bases and the J gene lost 8 bases, with 10 bases spanning the gap. The CDR3 DNA sequence: TGTGCCAGCAGCCATCTTGGGGGGGGCTACACCTTC. This sequence encodes CASSHLGGGYTF.

This clone was counted a single time. V is TRBV3-1 (or the pseudogene TRBV3-2) and J is TRBJ1-5; 10 bases fit TRBD1. Germline loops: CDR1 LGHDT, CDR2 YNNKEL (reference sequence). The CDR3 extends over 17 amino acids. V shed 3 bases, J shed 9 bases, and the junction held 14 bases outside the gene matches. The CDR3 reads CASSHSTGGSQWGPQHF. The CDR3 nucleotides are TGTGCCAGCAGCCATTCGACAGGGGGCTCGCAATGGGGGCCCCAGCATTTT.

This chain links TRBV19 with TRBJ1-1; a possible D gene is TRBD1 (5 bases). V lost 8 bases to trimming and J lost 1 base, with 20 bases between them. Germline V gene sequence: CDR1 LNHDA, CDR2 SQIVND (reference sequence). The CDR3 runs to 16 residues. CDR3 coding DNA: TGTGCCAGTGCAAGTGGCGCAGGGATGGGGAACACTGAAGCTTTCTTT. This codes for CASASGAGMGNTEAFF. Together with reference TRBV19 and TRBJ1-1, the CDR3 gives the full variable domain: DGGITQSPKYLFRKEGQNVTLSCEQNLNHDAMYWYRQDPGQGLRLIYYSQIVNDFQKGDIAEGYSVSREKKESFPLTVTSAQKNPTAFYLCASASGAGMGNTEAFFGQGTRLTVV.

This sequence joins TRBV16 and TRBJ1-5, with D possibly being TRBD1 (5 bases). V lost 0 bases and J 11 bases, leaving 5 bases between the germline ends. From germline, CDR1 is KGHSY and CDR2 FQNENV. The CDR3 sequence is 11 residues long. The CDR3 sequence: CASSQSGAQHF. In DNA form, the CDR3 reads TGTGCCAGCAGCCAATCGGGGGCCCAGCATTTT.

The J gene is TRBJ2-2, the V gene TRBV21-1; the table's D call of TRBD1 was not tested on the DNA. TRBV21-1 is assigned pseudogene status. The CDR3 has 19 amino acids. For the CDR3, the DNA is TGTGCCAGCAGCAAAGCGGAGTTAGGCGGGACAGGGTCGACCGGGGAGCTGTTTTTT. Translated: CASSKAELGGTGSTGELFF.

The chain carries TRBV27 and TRBJ2-7; a possible D gene is TRBD1 (7 bases). The germline CDR1 and CDR2 sequences are MNHEY and SMNVEV (reference sequence). The CDR3 has 16 residues. V was pared by 3 bases and J by 3 bases, with 18 bases between. CDR3 bases: TGTGCCAGCAGTTTGACAGGGAGGATGGGTAGCTACGAGCAGTACTTC. It specifies CASSLTGRMGSYEQYF.

The chain uses TRBV2 and TRBJ1-1; no definite D call. V lost 3 bases and J 1 base, leaving 12 bases between the germline ends. The CDR3 length is 15 residues. Germline assignment: CDR1 SNHLY and CDR2 FYNNEI. The CDR3 loop reads CASSDPGTSNTEAFF. The CDR3 DNA reads as TGTGCCAGCAGTGATCCGGGCACTTCGAACACTGAAGCTTTCTTT.

The gene calls are TRBV25-1 and TRBJ2-7, with 7 nucleotides matching TRBD1. Per germline, CDR1 MGHDK and CDR2 SYGVNS. J lost 2 bases, V lost 8 bases, and 6 bases had no gene match. The CDR3 has 13 residues. The CDR3 DNA reads as TGTGCCAGCGTCCGGGACAGCACCTACGAGCAGTACTTC. Amino acid sequence: CASVRDSTYEQYF.

The sample holds a few counts of this clone. This chain links TRBV5-1 with TRBJ2-2, with D unclear. The CDR3 length is 14 residues. V gave up 0 bases and J gave up 3 bases, with 6 bases separating them. Germline CDR1 and CDR2: SGHRS and YFSETQ. This CDR3 reads CASSLVPDTGELFF. CDR3 bases: TGCGCCAGCAGCTTGGTACCGGACACCGGGGAGCTGTTTTTT.

The gene calls are TRBV9 and TRBJ1-2; no firm D call. The CDR3 contains 15 residues. Germline V gene data show CDR1 as SGDLS and CDR2 as YYNGEE. V was clipped by 0 bases and J by 2 bases, with 11 bases between them. The CDR3 sequence: CASSVAAAANYGYTF. Written as DNA, the CDR3 is TGTGCCAGCAGCGTAGCCGCGGCCGCCAACTATGGCTACACCTTC.

CDR3 DNA: TGTGCCAGCAGACCAGGGCAGGGTGGGTCTAATGAAAAACTGTTTTTT. Protein: CASRPGQGGSNEKLFF. This sequence joins TRBV28 and TRBJ1-4; the D gene is possibly TRBD1 (5 bases). CDR1 and CDR2 (germline): MDHEN, SYDVKM. The ends were cut back, 6 bases at V and 3 bases at J, with 17 bases in the middle. The CDR3 is made up of 16 amino acids.